This TCR beta chain was found in a study of T cells in women clearing cervical HPV infection. Overall study findings and caveats: CIN3+ cases had significantly higher TCR repertoire richness than controls, but evenness did not differ.

As concerns this clone: What it binds is unknown. Read coverage stops 3 residues before the CDR3 terminus; the germline J gene supplies the remainder.

Profiled with immunoSEQ multiplex PCR; TCRdb holds only in-frame clones, not every one. Its table records about 37,000 clones. There are 16 residues in the CDR3. In germline, CDR1 is GTSNPN, CDR2 SVGIG (reference sequence). J lost 5 bases, V lost 2 bases, and 13 bases had no gene match. This clonotype was sampled from a woman aged 18 to 75 with a cervical HPV16 infection that either progressed to CIN3+ or cleared (not recorded which). The sequencing sample was made of blood buffy coat. The chain links TRBV30 to TRBJ2-5, with 8 bases matching TRBD2. The CDR3 reads CAWSHGIAGSRETQYF. The part of the CDR3 DNA that was read is TGTGCCTGGAGTCACGGGATAGCGGGGTCACGGGAGACC.